This TCR beta chain was sequenced in a study of blood T cells in healthy people across ages (dated by TCRdb to 2014 to 2015). For the study in its entirety: In model experiments, template switching captured roughly one uniquely barcoded TCR beta cDNA molecule for every two T cells. To track age-related changes in TCR beta repertoire diversity, the study relied on deep sequencing normalized with unique cDNA molecular identifiers. Donors of different ages were randomly distributed across sequencing lanes to avoid experimental bias. Using the same blood draw, the study looked at two additional independent replicas of 1 million unique cDNA reads for two donors, one aged 18 to 29 and the other aged 80 or older. The donors were divided into four age groups: young (average around 16 years), middle-aged (about 40), aged (approximately 62) and long-lived (roughly 88). General conclusions and limits of the study: Conclusive comparison of naive and antigen-experienced compartments was prevented by the profiling of bulk unsorted PBMCs. A strong correlation was found between observed TCR beta diversity and the percentage of naive T cells measured by flow cytometry. The long-lived group showed more naive CD4+ T cells, fewer expanded clones and increased TCR diversity than the aged group, suggesting age selection. Estimates of total diversity from one million sequenced T cells were regarded as lower bounds and underestimates. As age increased, observed TCR beta diversity per million T cells dropped in a roughly linear way, and a significant reduction was already evident by age 40. Because the CMV infection status of the donors was unknown, age-related changes in expanded clonotypes may potentially have been confounded.

About this clonotype: The target of this receptor is not known. Base qualities are not recorded, but no much larger clone differs from it by a single base.

Preparation of the library involved 5' RACE. The sample was run on an Illumina HiSeq 2500. A second PCR of roughly 7 to 12 cycles was performed with a sample-barcoded 5' primer and a J-beta primer mix. A template-switch 5' adaptor carrying 12 random nucleotides introduced a unique molecular identifier onto each TCR beta cDNA molecule. Each sample yielded at least 2.5 million CDR3-containing paired-end reads. First-strand cDNA was synthesized from all RNA with the Mint cDNA synthesis kit, primed by a TRBC-specific oligonucleotide. All cDNA was treated with uracil-DNA glycosylase and then went through a first 18-cycle PCR with the universal primers M1SS and BC2_uni_R. The published analysis was carried out like this. For normalization, 1 million high-quality reads, each with a distinct molecular identifier, were randomly selected from each sample. Reads sharing molecular identifiers were discarded rather than binned into consensus sequences. CDR3 identification, clonotype clustering and error correction used MiTCR with a Q25 quality threshold and the strictest error-elimination algorithm. A nonparametric unseen species model with Euler transformation was used to estimate lower-bound total TCR beta diversity. The public reads were quality trimmed at Q25 with fastp and then assembled into clones with MiXCR by TCRdb, keeping productive beta chains. Entries that share a CDR3 protein sequence are merged under the most common genes and DNA. The V and J calls, along with clone size, are taken from TCRdb and not from the paper's own processing. The table for this sample lists about 760,000 distinct CDR3 sequences; roughly three fifths of them were counted only once. The ten biggest clones cover roughly 25% of the sample.

The CDR3 measures 18 amino acids from cysteine to phenylalanine. The only DNA kept is the CDR3, 54 bases in frame from the first base. V loses 3 bases, J loses 0 bases, and the germline ends lie 20 bases apart. The germline V gene sets CDR1 to MGHDK and CDR2 to SYGVNS. Systemically healthy Caucasian individuals from Russia, 39 in total and aged about 6 to 90 years, were included as donors. Each donor gave about 9.7 milliliters of peripheral blood, drawn into EDTA-treated Vacutainer tubes. Ficoll-Paque density-gradient centrifugation was used to isolate PBMCs, with at least 6.5 million per sample. Trizol reagent was used to extract total RNA from PBMCs, with at least 5 micrograms per sample. For every donor, an aliquot of PBMCs went through flow cytometry to measure the percentages of naive CD45RAhigh/CD27high T cells.

This clonotype was obtained from a middle-aged man in good health. The chain is assembled from TRBV25-1 and TRBJ1-2, with the D gene not clear enough to name. The sequenced sample consisted of blood. The sequence in DNA is TGTGCCAGCAGTGATATAAGCCCAGTTGGGGTCCCTAACTATGGCTACACCTTC. It codes for CASSDISPVGVPNYGYTF.